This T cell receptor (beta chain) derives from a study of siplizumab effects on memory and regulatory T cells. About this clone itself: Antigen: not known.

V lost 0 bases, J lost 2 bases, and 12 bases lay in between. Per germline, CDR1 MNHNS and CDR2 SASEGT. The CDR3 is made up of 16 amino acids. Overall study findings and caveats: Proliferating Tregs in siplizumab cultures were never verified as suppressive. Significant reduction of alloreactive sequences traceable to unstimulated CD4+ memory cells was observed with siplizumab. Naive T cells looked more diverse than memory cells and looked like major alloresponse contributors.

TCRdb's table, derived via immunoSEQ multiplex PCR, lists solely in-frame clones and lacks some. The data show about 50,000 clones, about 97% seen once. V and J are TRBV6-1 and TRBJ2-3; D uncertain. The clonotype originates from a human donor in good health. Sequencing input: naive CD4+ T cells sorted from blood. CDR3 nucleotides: TGTGCCAGCAGTGAAGCGGTTTGGACCTTCACAGATACGCAGTATTTT. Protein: CASSEAVWTFTDTQYF.